The T cell receptor beta chain under discussion was sequenced for a study of radiation and T cells in renal cell carcinoma. Time point noted: baseline pretreatment blood. Described treatment: 15 Gy SBRT to primary tumor, nephrectomy 4 weeks later. Using immunoSEQ multiplex PCR, the repertoire was profiled, and TCRdb retains in-frame clones only, with some absent. The sample comprises about 130,000 clones, roughly 84% of which are singletons, and about 12% rests with the top ten. Material: blood, obtained from a patient whose treatment included radiotherapy and nephrectomy. The receptor was isolated from a woman between 50 and 59 years old with renal cell carcinoma.

CDR3 sequence: CAISPGGGLGPMDTQYF. CDR3 DNA: TGTGCCATCAGTCCCGGGGGGGGACTAGGCCCTATGGATACGCAGTATTTT. The chain employs TRBV10-3 and TRBJ2-3; TRBD2 aligns across 8 bases. The germline gives CDR1 ENHRY, CDR2 SYGVKD. This CDR3 has 17 residues. The J segment lost 6 bases and the V segment lost 5 bases, leaving 16 bases of the junction unmatched.